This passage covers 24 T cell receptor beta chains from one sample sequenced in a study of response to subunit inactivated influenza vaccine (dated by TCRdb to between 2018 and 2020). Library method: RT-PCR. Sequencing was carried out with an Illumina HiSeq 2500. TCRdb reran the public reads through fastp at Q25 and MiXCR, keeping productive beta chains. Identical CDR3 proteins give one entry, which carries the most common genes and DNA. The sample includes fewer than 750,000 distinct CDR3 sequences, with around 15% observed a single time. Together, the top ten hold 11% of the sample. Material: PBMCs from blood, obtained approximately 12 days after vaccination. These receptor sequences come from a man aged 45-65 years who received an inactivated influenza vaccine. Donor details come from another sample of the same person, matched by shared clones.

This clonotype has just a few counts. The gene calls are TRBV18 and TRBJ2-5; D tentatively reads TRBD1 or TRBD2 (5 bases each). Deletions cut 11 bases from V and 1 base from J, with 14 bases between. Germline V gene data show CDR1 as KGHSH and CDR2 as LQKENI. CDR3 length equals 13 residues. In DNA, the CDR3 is TGTGCCTCGGGGCTCCCCCTCCAAGAGACCCAGTACTTC. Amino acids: CASGLPLQETQYF.

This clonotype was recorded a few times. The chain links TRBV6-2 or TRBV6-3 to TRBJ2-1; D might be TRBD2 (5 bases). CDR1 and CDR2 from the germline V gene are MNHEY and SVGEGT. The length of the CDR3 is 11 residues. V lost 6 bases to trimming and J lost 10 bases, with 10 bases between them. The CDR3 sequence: CASSLAREQFF. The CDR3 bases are TGTGCCAGCAGCTTAGCGAGGGAGCAGTTCTTC.

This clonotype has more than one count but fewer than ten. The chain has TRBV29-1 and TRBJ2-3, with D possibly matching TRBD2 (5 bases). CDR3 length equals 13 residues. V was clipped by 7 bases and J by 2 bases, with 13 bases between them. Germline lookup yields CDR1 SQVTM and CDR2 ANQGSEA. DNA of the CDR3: TGCAGCGCACGGACTCGATACACAGATACGCAGTATTTT. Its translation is CSARTRYTDTQYF.

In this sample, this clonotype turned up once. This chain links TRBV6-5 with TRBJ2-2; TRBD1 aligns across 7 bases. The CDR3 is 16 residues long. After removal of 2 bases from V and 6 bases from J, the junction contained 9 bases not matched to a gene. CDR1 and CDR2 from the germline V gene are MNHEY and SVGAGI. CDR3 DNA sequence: TGTGCCAGCAGTTACCGGGACAGCCGAGGGTCCGGGGAGCTGTTTTTT. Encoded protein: CASSYRDSRGSGELFF.

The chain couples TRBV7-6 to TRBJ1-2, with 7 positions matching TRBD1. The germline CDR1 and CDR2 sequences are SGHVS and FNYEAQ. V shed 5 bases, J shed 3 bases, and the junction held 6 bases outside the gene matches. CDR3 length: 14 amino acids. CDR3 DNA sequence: TGTGCCAGCAGCCCGAGACAGGGTTACTATGGCTACACCTTC. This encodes CASSPRQGYYGYTF.

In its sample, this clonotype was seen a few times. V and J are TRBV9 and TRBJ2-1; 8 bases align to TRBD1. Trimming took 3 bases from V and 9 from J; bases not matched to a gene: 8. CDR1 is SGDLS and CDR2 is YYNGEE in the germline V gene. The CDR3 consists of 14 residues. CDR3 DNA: TGTGCCAGCAGCGGGGGACAGGCCACGGGTGAGCAGTTCTTC. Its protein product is CASSGGQATGEQFF.

The DNA of the CDR3 is TGTGCCAGCAGTTACGCGACTAGCGGGAGGGAGCAGTACTTC. The encoded protein is CASSYATSGREQYF. The rearrangement links TRBV6-2 or TRBV6-3 to TRBJ2-7; 13 nucleotides agree with TRBD2. The ends lost 2 bases at V and 7 bases at J; junction bases unmatched: 2. The CDR3 extends over 14 amino acids. Germline V CDR1 and CDR2: MNHEY, SVGEGT.

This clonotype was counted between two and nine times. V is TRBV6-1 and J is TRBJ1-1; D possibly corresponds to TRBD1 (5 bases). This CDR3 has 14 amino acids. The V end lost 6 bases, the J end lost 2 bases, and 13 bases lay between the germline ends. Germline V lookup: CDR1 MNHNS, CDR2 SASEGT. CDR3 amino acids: CASSLRGSNTEAFF. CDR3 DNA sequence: TGTGCCAGCAGCTTGAGGGGAAGCAACACTGAAGCTTTCTTT.

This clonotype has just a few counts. CDR3 DNA: TGTGCCAGCAGCTTAGAGGGATTTGCCAAAAACATTCAGTACTTC. Protein: CASSLEGFAKNIQYF. This chain connects TRBV7-2 to TRBJ2-4; unclear D gene. Trimming removed 1 base at V and 1 base at J, with 8 bases between. This CDR3 has 15 amino acids. CDR1 is SGHTA and CDR2 is FQGNSA in the germline V gene.

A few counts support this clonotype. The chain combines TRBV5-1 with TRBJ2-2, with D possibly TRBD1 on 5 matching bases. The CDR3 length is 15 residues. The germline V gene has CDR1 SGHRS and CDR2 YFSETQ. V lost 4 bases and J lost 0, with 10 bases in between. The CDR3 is CASSRQITNTGELFF. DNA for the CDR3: TGCGCCAGCAGCAGACAGATCACGAACACCGGGGAGCTGTTTTTT.

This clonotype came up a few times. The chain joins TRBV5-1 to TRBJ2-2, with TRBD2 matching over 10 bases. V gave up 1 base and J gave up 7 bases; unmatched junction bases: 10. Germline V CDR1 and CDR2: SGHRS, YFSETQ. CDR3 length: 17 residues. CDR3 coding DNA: TGCGCCAGCAGCTTGTTTACTAGCGGGATTCCAGGCGGGGAGCTGTTTTTT. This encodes CASSLFTSGIPGGELFF.

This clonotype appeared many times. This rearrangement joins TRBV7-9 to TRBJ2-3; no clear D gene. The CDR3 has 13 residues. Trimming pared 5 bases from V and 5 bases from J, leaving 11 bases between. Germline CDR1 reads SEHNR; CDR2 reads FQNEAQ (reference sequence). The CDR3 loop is CASSPIVGDTQYF. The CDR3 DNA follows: TGTGCCAGCAGCCCGATTGTGGGAGATACGCAGTATTTT. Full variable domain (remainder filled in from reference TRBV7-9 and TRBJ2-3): DTGVSQNPRHKITKRGQNVTFRCDPISEHNRLYWYRQTLGQGPEFLTYFQNEAQLEKSRLLSDRFSAERPKGSFSTLEIQRTEQGDSAMYLCASSPIVGDTQYFGPGTRLTVL.

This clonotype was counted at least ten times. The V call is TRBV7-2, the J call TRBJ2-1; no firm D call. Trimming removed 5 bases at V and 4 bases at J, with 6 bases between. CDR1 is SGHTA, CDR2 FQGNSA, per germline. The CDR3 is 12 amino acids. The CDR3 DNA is TGTGCCAGCAGCCCCGGTTACAATGAGCAGTTCTTC. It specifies CASSPGYNEQFF.

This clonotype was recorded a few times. CDR3 bases: TGTGCCAGCAGTCAACCGGGACTAGCGGGGGGGTGGCAGACCCAGTACTTC. Amino acid sequence: CASSQPGLAGGWQTQYF. The chain combines TRBV12-3 or TRBV12-4 with TRBJ2-5, with TRBD2 matching 16 bases. The CDR3 covers 17 residues. The ends lost 5 bases at V and 6 bases at J; junction bases unmatched: 9.

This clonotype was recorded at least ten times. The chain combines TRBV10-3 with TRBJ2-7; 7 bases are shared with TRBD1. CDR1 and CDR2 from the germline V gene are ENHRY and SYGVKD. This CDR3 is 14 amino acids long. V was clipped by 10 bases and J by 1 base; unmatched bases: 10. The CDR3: CASKTGTASYEQYF. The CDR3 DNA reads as TGTGCCAGCAAAACCGGGACAGCTTCCTACGAGCAGTACTTC.

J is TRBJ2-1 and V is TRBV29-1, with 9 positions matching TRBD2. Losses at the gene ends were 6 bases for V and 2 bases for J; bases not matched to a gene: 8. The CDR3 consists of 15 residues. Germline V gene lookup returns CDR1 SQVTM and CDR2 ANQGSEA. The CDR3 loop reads CSVAGRTSAYNEQFF. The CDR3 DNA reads TGCAGCGTGGCAGGCCGGACTAGCGCCTACAATGAGCAGTTCTTC.

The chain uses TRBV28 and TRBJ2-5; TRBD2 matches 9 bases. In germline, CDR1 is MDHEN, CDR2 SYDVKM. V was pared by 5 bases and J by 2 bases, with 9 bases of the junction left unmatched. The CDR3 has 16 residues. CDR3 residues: CASSLSGSRGQETQYF. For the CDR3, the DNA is TGTGCCAGCAGTCTTAGCGGGAGCCGAGGACAAGAGACCCAGTACTTC.

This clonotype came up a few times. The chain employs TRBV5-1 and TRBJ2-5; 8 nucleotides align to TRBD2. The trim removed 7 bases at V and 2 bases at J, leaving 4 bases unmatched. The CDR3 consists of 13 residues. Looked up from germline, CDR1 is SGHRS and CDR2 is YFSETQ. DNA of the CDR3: TGCGCCAGCCAGCGGGGGAAGCAAGAGACCCAGTACTTC. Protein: CASQRGKQETQYF.

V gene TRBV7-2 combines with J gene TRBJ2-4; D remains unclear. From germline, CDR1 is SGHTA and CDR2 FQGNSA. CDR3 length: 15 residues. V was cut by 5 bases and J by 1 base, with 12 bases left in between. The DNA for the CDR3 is TGTGCCAGCAGCGCCAGCGCACTCGCCAAAAACATTCAGTACTTC. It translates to CASSASALAKNIQYF.

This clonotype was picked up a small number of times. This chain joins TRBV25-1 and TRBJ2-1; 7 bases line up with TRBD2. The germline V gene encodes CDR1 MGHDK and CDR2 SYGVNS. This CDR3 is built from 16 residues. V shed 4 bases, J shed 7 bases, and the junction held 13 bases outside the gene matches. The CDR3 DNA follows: TGTGCCAGCAGTGGGGGAGGGGATCTGTTGTGGAATGAGCAGTTCTTC. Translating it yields CASSGGGDLLWNEQFF.

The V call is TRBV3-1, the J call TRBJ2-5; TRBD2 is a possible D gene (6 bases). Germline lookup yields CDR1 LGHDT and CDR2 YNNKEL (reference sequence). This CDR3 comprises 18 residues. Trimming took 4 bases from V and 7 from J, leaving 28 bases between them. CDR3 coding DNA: TGTGCCAGCAGCCCCGTCGCTCAGGTACGAGCGGGCGATGGGACCCAGTACTTC. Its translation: CASSPVAQVRAGDGTQYF.

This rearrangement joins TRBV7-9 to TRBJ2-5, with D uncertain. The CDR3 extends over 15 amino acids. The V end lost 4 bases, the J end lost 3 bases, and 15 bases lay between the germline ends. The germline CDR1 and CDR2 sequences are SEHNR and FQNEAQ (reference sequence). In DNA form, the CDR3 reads TGTGCCAGCAGCTCCCTGGTAGGGATGGAAGAGACCCAGTACTTC. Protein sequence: CASSSLVGMEETQYF. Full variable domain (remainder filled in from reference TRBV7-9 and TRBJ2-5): DTGVSQNPRHKITKRGQNVTFRCDPISEHNRLYWYRQTLGQGPEFLTYFQNEAQLEKSRLLSDRFSAERPKGSFSTLEIQRTEQGDSAMYLCASSSLVGMEETQYFGPGTRLLVL.

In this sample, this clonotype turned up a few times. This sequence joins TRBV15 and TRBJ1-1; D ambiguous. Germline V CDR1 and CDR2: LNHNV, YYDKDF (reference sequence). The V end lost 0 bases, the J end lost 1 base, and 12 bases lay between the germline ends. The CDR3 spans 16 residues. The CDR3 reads CATSRDLVRTNTEAFF. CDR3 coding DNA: TGTGCCACCAGCAGAGATTTGGTCCGAACGAACACTGAAGCTTTCTTT.

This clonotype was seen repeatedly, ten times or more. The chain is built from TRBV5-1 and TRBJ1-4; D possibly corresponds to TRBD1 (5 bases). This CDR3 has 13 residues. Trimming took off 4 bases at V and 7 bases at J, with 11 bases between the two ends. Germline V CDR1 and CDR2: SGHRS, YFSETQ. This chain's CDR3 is CASSRDWSEKLFF. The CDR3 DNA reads TGCGCCAGCAGCCGGGACTGGTCTGAAAAACTGTTTTTT.